Reported below is one TCR beta chain. Sequencing used immunoSEQ multiplex PCR; TCRdb keeps in-frame clones, though not all of them. The data hold some 29,000 clones, with 70% to 90% observed a single time. This specimen comes from a study of T cell changes during pregnancy in multiple sclerosis. CDR3 length equals 17 residues. The ends were cut back, 6 bases at V and 0 bases at J, with 22 bases in the middle. Germline V gives CDR1 SGHRS, CDR2 YFSETQ. This TCR was sampled from a female donor with multiple sclerosis, enrolled in a pregnancy study. The chain recombines TRBV5-1 with TRBJ2-7; perhaps TRBD2 as D (6 bases). Sequences were derived from CD8+ T cells from peripheral blood mononuclear cells, sampled in the third trimester of pregnancy. The CDR3 here is CASTTWGERFGSYEQYF. The CDR3 DNA reads as TGCGCCAGCACCACGTGGGGGGAGCGATTCGGCTCCTACGAGCAGTACTTC.